The rows below give T cell receptor beta chains drawn from one sample of a study of shared clonotypes between healthy human individuals. Some clones are missing from TCRdb's copy, which holds only in-frame ones; the method was immunoSEQ multiplex PCR. The table has about 1,500,000 clones, roughly 95% seen once. The specimen sequenced was naive CD4+ T cells sorted from blood. These receptors originate from a man aged 30 to 45 in good health. The CDR3 runs from the conserved cysteine through the conserved F or W. D genes are given only for firm matches. The size of a clone is reported for some rows only, either as once, few or many, or as a class for expanded clones.

length	J	D	size	V	CDR3	DNA
17	TRBJ2-1	TRBD2	NA	TRBV5-1	CASSSWGAGGPYNEQFF	TGCGCCAGCAGCTCCTGGGGAGCGGGAGGCCCCTACAATGAGCAGTTCTTC
16	TRBJ2-1	TRBD2	NA	TRBV5-1	CASSRVRRTSYDEQFF	TGCGCCAGCAGCCGCGTGAGGAGGACTAGCTACGATGAGCAGTTCTTC
16	TRBJ1-2	NA	once	TRBV7-3	CASSLKKLGGADGYTF	TGTGCCAGCAGCTTAAAAAAGTTAGGGGGGGCTGATGGCTACACCTTC
15	TRBJ1-2	NA	once	TRBV7-3	CASRAGDLDFYGYTF	TGTGCCAGCAGGGCAGGGGACCTGGATTTCTATGGCTACACCTTC
16	TRBJ2-6	TRBD2	NA	TRBV25-1	CASSESGGSGANVLTF	TGTGCCAGCAGTGAATCGGGAGGCTCTGGGGCCAACGTCCTGACTTTC
13	TRBJ2-5	NA	NA	TRBV18	CASSPTSKETQYF	TGTGCCAGCTCCCCTACAAGCAAAGAGACCCAGTACTTC
14	TRBJ2-7	TRBD1	NA	TRBV2	CASSIRDRGYEQYF	TGTGCCAGCAGTATCCGGGACAGGGGATACGAGCAGTACTTC
13	TRBJ2-5	NA	NA	TRBV5-5	CASSFMWGETQYF	TGTGCCAGCAGCTTTATGTGGGGAGAGACCCAGTACTTC
17	TRBJ2-1	TRBD2	NA	TRBV5-1	CASSPITSGSSYNEQFF	TGCGCCAGCAGCCCTATTACTAGCGGGAGCTCCTACAATGAGCAGTTCTTC
14	TRBJ1-3	NA	few	TRBV5-4	CASSWAGAPNTIYF	TGTGCCAGCAGCTGGGCCGGGGCCCCCAACACCATATATTTT
17	TRBJ2-1	TRBD2	NA	TRBV19	CASSILTGLAGHNEQFF	TGTGCCAGTAGTATACTGACCGGACTAGCGGGCCACAATGAGCAGTTCTTC
12	TRBJ2-7	NA	NA	TRBV7-2	CASSATAYEQYF	TGTGCCAGCAGCGCGACAGCGTACGAGCAGTACTTC
14	TRBJ2-7	TRBD2	NA	TRBV28	CASKGTGGPYEQYF	TGTGCCAGCAAGGGAACGGGAGGTCCCTACGAGCAGTACTTC
15	TRBJ1-1	NA	once	TRBV6-5	CASSWGRGWSTEAFF	TGTGCCAGCAGTTGGGGACGGGGTTGGAGCACTGAAGCTTTCTTT
17	TRBJ1-4	NA	NA	TRBV7-9	CASSLGRTWAENEKLFF	TGTGCCAGCAGCTTAGGACGCACGTGGGCGGAAAATGAAAAACTGTTTTTT
15	TRBJ2-1	TRBD2	NA	TRBV28	CASSSTSGRDNEQFF	TGTGCCAGCAGTTCCACTAGCGGGAGGGACAATGAGCAGTTCTTC
11	TRBJ2-1	NA	NA	TRBV20-1	CSARFSNLQFF	TGCAGTGCTAGATTCTCGAACCTTCAGTTCTTC
13	TRBJ1-1	NA	NA	TRBV5-8	CASSLGLNTEAFF	TGTGCCAGCAGCTTAGGCCTAAACACTGAAGCTTTCTTT
11	TRBJ1-1	NA	NA	TRBV7-9	CASSLKTEAFF	TGTGCCAGCAGCTTAAAAACTGAAGCTTTCTTT
14	TRBJ2-7	NA	NA	TRBV6-1	CASSVGQGRYEQYF	TGTGCCAGCAGTGTAGGGCAGGGGAGATACGAGCAGTACTTC
13	TRBJ2-1	NA	NA	TRBV5-8	CASSPGMHNEQFF	TGTGCCAGCTCTCCGGGAATGCACAATGAGCAGTTCTTC
17	TRBJ2-3	TRBD2	once	TRBV7-2	CASEDGLAGSETDTQYF	TGTGCCAGCGAGGATGGGCTAGCGGGATCGGAGACAGATACGCAGTATTTT
12	TRBJ2-7	NA	NA	TRBV21-1	CARPGLGSEQYF	TGTGCCAGGCCCGGGTTGGGGAGCGAGCAGTACTTC
15	TRBJ2-3	TRBD1	NA	TRBV19	CASSRDRGDTDTQYF	TGTGCCAGTAGTCGGGACAGGGGAGACACAGATACGCAGTATTTT
11	TRBJ2-1	NA	NA	TRBV7-9	CASSGDNEQFF	TGTGCCAGCAGTGGAGACAATGAGCAGTTCTTC
14	TRBJ2-7	NA	NA	TRBV28	CASSLFQGGYEQYF	TGTGCCAGCAGTTTATTCCAGGGCGGGTACGAGCAGTACTTC
12	TRBJ2-7	NA	NA	TRBV30	CAWSVNSYEQYF	TGTGCCTGGAGTGTAAACAGCTACGAGCAGTACTTC
13	TRBJ2-1	NA	NA	TRBV18	CASSPSRYNEQFF	TGTGCCAGCTCACCCTCCCGATACAATGAGCAGTTCTTC
14	TRBJ2-7	NA	NA	TRBV27	CASSLGVPAYEQYF	TGTGCCAGCAGTTTAGGCGTGCCCGCTTACGAGCAGTACTTC
14	TRBJ2-2	TRBD2	NA	TRBV5-1	CASSPGLAVWELFF	TGCGCCAGCAGCCCGGGACTAGCGGTTTGGGAGCTGTTTTTT
13	TRBJ1-5	NA	NA	TRBV18	CASSQDSNQPQHF	TGTGCCAGCTCACAGGATTCCAATCAGCCCCAGCATTTT
17	TRBJ2-7	NA	NA	TRBV13	CASSSSSWGEIQNEQYF	TGTGCCAGCAGCTCGTCTTCCTGGGGGGAGATTCAGAACGAGCAGTACTTC
21	TRBJ2-2	TRBD2	once	TRBV10-3	CAISAHYDRLAGAPNTGELFF	TGTGCCATCAGTGCACACTACGACCGTCTAGCGGGAGCGCCGAACACCGGGGAGCTGTTTTTT
15	TRBJ2-5	NA	NA	TRBV18	CASSPPARQQETQYF	TGTGCCAGCTCACCACCTGCGCGGCAGCAAGAGACCCAGTACTTC
14	TRBJ1-3	TRBD1	NA	TRBV19	CASNRGLSGNTIYF	TGTGCCAGCAACAGGGGGCTCTCTGGAAACACCATATATTTT
19	TRBJ2-2	TRBD1	NA	TRBV18	CASSPQNTGASTNTGELFF	TGTGCCAGCTCACCGCAAAACACAGGGGCTAGCACCAACACCGGGGAGCTGTTTTTT
15	TRBJ2-7	NA	NA	TRBV7-9	CASSLGTDPLGEQYF	TGTGCCAGCAGCTTAGGGACAGACCCCCTCGGCGAGCAGTACTTC
14	TRBJ2-1	NA	NA	TRBV12-5	CASGSSSSYNEQFF	TGTGCTAGTGGTAGCAGCAGCTCCTACAATGAGCAGTTCTTC
14	TRBJ2-2	NA	NA	TRBV15	CATSRDASTGELFF	TGTGCCACCAGCAGAGACGCCAGCACCGGGGAGCTGTTTTTT
14	TRBJ2-5	TRBD2	NA	TRBV29-1	CSLGRRLAGETQYF	TGCAGCCTGGGAAGGAGACTAGCAGGAGAGACCCAGTACTTC
13	TRBJ2-1	TRBD1	NA	TRBV2	CASSPGQEDEQFF	TGTGCCAGCAGCCCCGGACAGGAGGATGAGCAGTTCTTC
14	TRBJ2-5	TRBD2	NA	TRBV5-1	CASSFGGGEETQYF	TGCGCCAGCAGCTTCGGGGGAGGGGAAGAGACCCAGTACTTC
13	TRBJ2-7	TRBD2	NA	TRBV29-1	CSAGDYSSYEQYF	TGCAGCGCGGGGGACTATAGCTCCTACGAGCAGTACTTC
15	TRBJ2-1	NA	once	TRBV7-6	CASSHGRGTYNEQFF	TGTGCCAGCAGCCATGGCCGGGGAACGTACAATGAGCAGTTCTTC
15	TRBJ2-3	TRBD2	NA	TRBV7-9	CASRLNSGSTDTQYF	TGTGCCAGCAGACTAAATAGCGGGAGCACAGATACGCAGTATTTT
15	TRBJ1-3	NA	NA	TRBV2	CASRPDRASGNTIYF	TGTGCCAGCAGGCCGGACCGCGCCTCTGGAAACACCATATATTTT
16	TRBJ2-3	TRBD2	NA	TRBV9	CASSVLSSGSSDTQYF	TGTGCCAGCAGCGTATTGAGTAGCGGGAGTTCAGATACGCAGTATTTT
13	TRBJ2-1	NA	NA	TRBV7-8	CASSPPSGNEQFF	TGTGCCAGCAGCCCCCCTTCGGGGAATGAGCAGTTCTTC
14	TRBJ2-2	NA	NA	TRBV19	CASSIQGGPGELFF	TGTGCCAGTAGTATTCAAGGAGGGCCCGGGGAGCTGTTTTTT
15	TRBJ2-5	NA	once	TRBV13	CASSLGGRIQETQYF	TGTGCCAGCAGCTTAGGAGGACGGATCCAAGAGACCCAGTACTTC
14	TRBJ2-7	NA	NA	TRBV27	CASSLSSFAYEQYF	TGTGCCAGCAGTTTATCTTCTTTCGCCTACGAGCAGTACTTC
17	TRBJ2-2	TRBD1	few	TRBV7-7	CASSSPEDRGNTGELFF	TGTGCCAGCAGCTCCCCCGAGGACAGGGGTAACACCGGGGAGCTGTTTTTT
14	TRBJ2-7	NA	NA	TRBV4-1	CASSRDRFSYEQYF	TGCGCCAGCAGCCGAGACAGGTTTTCCTACGAGCAGTACTTC